Listed below are T cell receptor beta chains from one sample, sequenced in a study of T cells in pancreatic ductal adenocarcinoma. The method was immunoSEQ multiplex PCR; TCRdb's version includes in-frame clones alone and lacks a portion of them. The table includes about 100,000 clones, roughly 95% detected once. The material sequenced was PBMCs. These receptors were obtained from a human donor with pancreatic ductal adenocarcinoma. The CDR3 runs from the conserved cysteine through the conserved F or W. The D gene is left open where the match is weak. Rows may omit the clone size; those that give it use once, few, many or a size class.

TRBJ2-2	TRBD2	TRBV5-1	.	CASRLAGNTGELFF	TGCGCCAGCAGACTAGCGGGCAACACCGGGGAGCTGTTTTTT
TRBJ2-7	TRBD2	TRBV4-1	.	CASSQRVAGDSYEQYF	TGCGCCAGCAGCCAAAGAGTAGCGGGAGATTCTTACGAGCAGTACTTC
TRBJ2-7	.	TRBV14	.	CASSRGGNEQYF	TGTGCCAGCAGCCGAGGAGGGAACGAGCAGTACTTC
TRBJ2-2	TRBD2	TRBV7-8	.	CASSHGSGSIVGELFF	TGTGCCAGCAGCCACGGTAGCGGGAGTATCGTCGGGGAGCTGTTTTTT
TRBJ2-1	TRBD1	TRBV10-3	once	CAISEGGSHNEQFF	TGTGCCATCAGTGAAGGGGGCTCCCACAATGAGCAGTTCTTC
TRBJ2-1	.	TRBV10-1	few	CASRFRGDSPYNEQFF	TGCGCCAGCAGATTTAGGGGGGACAGCCCCTACAATGAGCAGTTCTTC
TRBJ1-4	.	TRBV5-1	.	CASSLQTATNEKLFF	TGCGCCAGCAGCCTTCAGACAGCAACTAATGAAAAACTGTTTTTT
TRBJ1-1	.	TRBV6-1	.	CASTGRGVLDTEAFF	TGTGCCAGCACTGGGAGGGGGGTCTTGGACACTGAAGCTTTCTTT
TRBJ1-1	TRBD1	TRBV9	.	CASSLNGQVNTEAFF	TGTGCCAGCAGCCTAAATGGACAGGTGAACACTGAAGCTTTCTTT
TRBJ1-5	TRBD1	TRBV11-2	.	CASSLQGDQPQHF	TGTGCCAGCAGCTTACAGGGGGACCAGCCCCAGCATTTT
TRBJ1-4	.	TRBV4-1	few	CASSLGPGFEKLFF	TGCGCCAGCAGCCTCGGTCCGGGATTTGAAAAACTGTTTTTT
TRBJ1-2	TRBD1	TRBV5-6	few	CASSPTGQYGYTF	TGTGCCAGCAGCCCTACGGGACAGTATGGCTACACCTTC
TRBJ2-7	.	TRBV4-2	.	CASSQDPSGNYEQYF	TGTGCCAGCAGCCAAGATCCCAGCGGCAACTACGAGCAGTACTTC
TRBJ1-1	.	TRBV7-9	.	CASSLWPNTEAFF	TGTGCCAGCAGCTTATGGCCGAACACTGAAGCTTTCTTT
TRBJ2-2	TRBD2	TRBV5-1	.	CASSLLLAATGELFF	TGCGCCAGCAGCTTGTTACTAGCGGCGACCGGGGAGCTGTTTTTT
TRBJ1-4	TRBD1	TRBV9	.	CASSPTGTAHEKLFF	TGTGCCAGCAGCCCGACCGGGACAGCACATGAAAAACTGTTTTTT
TRBJ2-2	.	TRBV11-2	once	CASSLEQGGTGELFF	TGTGCCAGCAGCTTAGAACAGGGAGGGACCGGGGAGCTGTTTTTT